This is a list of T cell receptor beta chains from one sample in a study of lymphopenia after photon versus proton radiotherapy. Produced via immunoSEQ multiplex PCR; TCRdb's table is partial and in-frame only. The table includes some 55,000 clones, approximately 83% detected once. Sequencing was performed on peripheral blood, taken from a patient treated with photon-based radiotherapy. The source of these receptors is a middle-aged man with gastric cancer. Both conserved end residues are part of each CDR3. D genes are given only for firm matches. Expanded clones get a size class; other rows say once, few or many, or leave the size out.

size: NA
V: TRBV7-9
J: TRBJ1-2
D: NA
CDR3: CASSHGRSDGYTF
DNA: TGTGCCAGCAGCCATGGGAGGTCGGATGGCTACACCTTC

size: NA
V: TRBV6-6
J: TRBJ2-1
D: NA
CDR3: CASFRGGEQFF
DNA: TGTGCCAGCTTCCGTGGGGGTGAGCAGTTCTTC

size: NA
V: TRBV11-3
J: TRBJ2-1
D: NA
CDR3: CASSLYGGAEYNEQFF
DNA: TGTGCCAGCAGCCTCTATGGGGGGGCGGAATACAATGAGCAGTTCTTC

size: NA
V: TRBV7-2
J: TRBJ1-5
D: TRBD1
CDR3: CASSFWGDSSNQPQHF
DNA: TGTGCCAGCAGCTTTTGGGGGGACAGCAGCAATCAGCCCCAGCATTTT

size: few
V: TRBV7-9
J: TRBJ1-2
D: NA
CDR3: CASSWETGYTF
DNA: TGTGCCAGCAGCTGGGAAACGGGCTACACCTTC

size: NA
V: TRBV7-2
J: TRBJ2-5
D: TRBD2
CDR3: CASSLGPSGGQETQYF
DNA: TGTGCCAGCAGCCTAGGACCTAGCGGGGGGCAAGAGACCCAGTACTTC

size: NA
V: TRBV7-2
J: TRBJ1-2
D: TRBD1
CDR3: CASSLRPGQGGHGYTF
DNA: TGTGCCAGCAGCTTAAGGCCGGGACAGGGGGGCCATGGCTACACCTTC

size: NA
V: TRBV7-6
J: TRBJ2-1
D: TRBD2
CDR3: CASSLARTSGGPYNEQFF
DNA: TGTGCCAGCAGCTTAGCTCGGACTAGCGGGGGGCCGTACAATGAGCAGTTCTTC

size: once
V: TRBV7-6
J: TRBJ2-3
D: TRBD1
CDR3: CASSLVAWTGTAADTQYF
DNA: TGTGCCAGCAGCTTAGTCGCCTGGACAGGGACAGCGGCAGATACGCAGTATTTT

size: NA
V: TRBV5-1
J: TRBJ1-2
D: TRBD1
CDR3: CASSLGQANYGYTF
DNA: TGCGCCAGCAGCCTAGGACAGGCTAACTATGGCTACACCTTC

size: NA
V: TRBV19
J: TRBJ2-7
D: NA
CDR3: CASSIGGGGYEQYF
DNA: TGTGCCAGTAGTATAGGTGGAGGGGGCTACGAGCAGTACTTC

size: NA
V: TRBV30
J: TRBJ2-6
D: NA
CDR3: CAWSDLTGLGANVLTF
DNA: TGTGCCTGGAGTGATCTTACAGGGTTGGGGGCCAACGTCCTGACTTTC

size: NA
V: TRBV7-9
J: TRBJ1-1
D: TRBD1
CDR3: CASSYGQGWTEAFF
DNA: TGTGCCAGCAGCTACGGACAGGGATGGACTGAAGCTTTCTTT

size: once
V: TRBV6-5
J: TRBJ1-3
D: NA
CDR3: CASSYRRTSGNTIYF
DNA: TGTGCCAGCAGTTACCGACGGACCTCTGGAAACACCATATATTTT

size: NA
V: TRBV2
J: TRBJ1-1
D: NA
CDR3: CASSELSAGEAFF
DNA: TGTGCCAGCAGTGAATTGTCAGCCGGTGAAGCTTTCTTT

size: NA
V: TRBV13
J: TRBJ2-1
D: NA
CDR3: CASSFGGYLGEQFF
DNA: TGTGCCAGCAGCTTCGGGGGTTATCTGGGTGAGCAGTTCTTC

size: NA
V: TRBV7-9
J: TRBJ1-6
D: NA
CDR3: CASSLAWDPLSPLHF
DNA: TGTGCCAGCAGCTTAGCGTGGGACCCCCTTTCACCCCTCCACTTT

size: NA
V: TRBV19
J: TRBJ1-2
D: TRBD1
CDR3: CASFFRGQGYGYTF
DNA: TGTGCCAGTTTTTTCCGGGGACAGGGCTATGGCTACACCTTC

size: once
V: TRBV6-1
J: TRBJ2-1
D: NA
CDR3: CASSGRTTIPYNEQFF
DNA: TGTGCCAGCAGTGGGAGGACTACCATCCCTTACAATGAGCAGTTCTTC

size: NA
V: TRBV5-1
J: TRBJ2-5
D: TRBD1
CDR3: CASSRTGTPRETQYF
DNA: TGCGCCAGCAGCCGGACAGGGACCCCCAGGGAGACCCAGTACTTC

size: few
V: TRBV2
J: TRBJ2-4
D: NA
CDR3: CASSEGQGLAKNIQYF
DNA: TGTGCCAGCAGTGAAGGACAGGGACTAGCCAAAAACATTCAGTACTTC

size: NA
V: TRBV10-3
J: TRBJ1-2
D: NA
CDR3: CAISDPGRNYGYTF
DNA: TGTGCCATCAGTGACCCCGGACGCAACTATGGCTACACCTTC

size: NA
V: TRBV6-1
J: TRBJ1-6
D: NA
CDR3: CASSPTFDSPLHF
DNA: TGTGCCAGCAGCCCTACTTTCGATTCACCCCTCCACTTT

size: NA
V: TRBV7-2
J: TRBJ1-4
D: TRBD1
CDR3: CASSDRQGNEKLFF
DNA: TGTGCCAGCAGCGATCGACAGGGGAATGAAAAACTGTTTTTT

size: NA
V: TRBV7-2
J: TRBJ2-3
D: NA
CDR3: CASSPYGGLISYF
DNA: TGTGCCAGCAGCCCGTACGGGGGGCTGATTTCGTATTTT

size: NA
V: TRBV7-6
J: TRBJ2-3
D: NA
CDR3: CASSLLGAGSTDTQYF
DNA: TGTGCCAGCAGCTTACTAGGGGCGGGAAGCACAGATACGCAGTATTTT

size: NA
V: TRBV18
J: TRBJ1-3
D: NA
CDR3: CASSPPGNSGNTIYF
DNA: TGTGCCAGCTCACCACCGGGAAACTCTGGAAACACCATATATTTT

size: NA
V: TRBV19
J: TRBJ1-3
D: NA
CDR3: CASSMTGSGNTIYF
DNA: TGTGCCAGTAGTATGACCGGGTCTGGAAACACCATATATTTT

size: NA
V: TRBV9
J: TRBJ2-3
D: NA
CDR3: CASSVVGATDTQYF
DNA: TGTGCCAGCAGCGTAGTAGGGGCCACAGATACGCAGTATTTT

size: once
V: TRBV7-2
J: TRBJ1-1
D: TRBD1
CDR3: CASSSGGPVNTEAFF
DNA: TGTGCCAGCAGCTCAGGGGGTCCGGTGAACACTGAAGCTTTCTTT

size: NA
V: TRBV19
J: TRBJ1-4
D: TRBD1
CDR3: CASSGDRGQEKLFF
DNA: TGTGCCAGTAGTGGGGACAGGGGGCAAGAAAAACTGTTTTTT

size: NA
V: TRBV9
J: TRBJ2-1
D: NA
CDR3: CASSGRMQLADNEQFF
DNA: TGTGCCAGCAGCGGAAGAATGCAGCTTGCGGACAATGAGCAGTTCTTC

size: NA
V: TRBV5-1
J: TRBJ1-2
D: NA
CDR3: CASSDGPDAGYGYTF
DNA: TGCGCCAGCAGCGACGGGCCCGACGCGGGCTATGGCTACACCTTC

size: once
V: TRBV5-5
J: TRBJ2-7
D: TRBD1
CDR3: CASSPTGGSSYEQYF
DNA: TGTGCCAGCAGCCCGACAGGGGGCAGCTCCTACGAGCAGTACTTC

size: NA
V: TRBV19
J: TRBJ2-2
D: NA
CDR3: CASSIEGIGTGELFF
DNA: TGTGCCAGTAGTATCGAGGGGATTGGGACCGGGGAGCTGTTTTTT

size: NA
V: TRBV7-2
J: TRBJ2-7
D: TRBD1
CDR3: CASTDRGGPYEQYF
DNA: TGTGCCAGCACGGACAGGGGGGGACCCTACGAGCAGTACTTC

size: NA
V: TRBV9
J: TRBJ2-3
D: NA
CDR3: CASSVNGGTDTQYF
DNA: TGTGCCAGCAGCGTCAACGGGGGTACAGATACGCAGTATTTT